Below are 9 T cell receptor beta chains sequenced from a single sample in a study of T cell repertoires in cytomegalovirus infection. Antigens for these TCRs are unknown. TCRdb called the reads again in MiXCR, with one record for every CDR3 protein. The repertoire holds approximately 990,000 distinct CDR3 sequences, with roughly a third as singletons. Sequences were derived from cultured CD8+ T cells from PBMCs, sampled from culture after CMV antigen stimulation. The receptors were gathered from a human donor in good health (CMV status not recorded). Some clones in this sample may be carry-over from other donors' samples.

The chain uses TRBV20-1 and TRBJ2-1, with D unresolved. V dropped 4 bases and J dropped 8 bases, with 27 bases sitting between them. The CDR3 covers 17 residues. Germline V lookup: CDR1 DFQATT, CDR2 SNEGSKA (reference sequence). The CDR3 region has the DNA TGCAGTGCTACCGACGGTACCGGAGACTTCGGGTGGGATGAGCAGTTCTTC. Its protein product is CSATDGTGDFGWDEQFF.

This clonotype turned up a few times. J is TRBJ2-1 and V is TRBV19; TRBD2 agrees at 10 bases. Germline values: CDR1 LNHDA, CDR2 SQIVND (reference sequence). Unmatched junction bases numbered 8, after V lost 5 bases and J lost 4 bases. CDR3 length: 16 residues. CDR3 coding DNA: TGTGCCAGTAGTCATTATAGCGGGGGGCGATACAATGAGCAGTTCTTC. Encoded protein: CASSHYSGGRYNEQFF.

There are many counts of this clonotype. The CDR3 protein is CASSVRGTEAFF. CDR3 coding DNA: TGTGCCAGTAGTGTCCGCGGCACTGAAGCTTTCTTT. The chain combines TRBV19 with TRBJ1-1; no definite D call. Germline values: CDR1 LNHDA, CDR2 SQIVND (reference sequence). The CDR3 is 12 amino acids. Trimming stripped 5 bases from V and 4 bases from J, with 8 bases between. The variable domain in full, with the rest retrieved from reference TRBV19 and TRBJ1-1, is DGGITQSPKYLFRKEGQNVTLSCEQNLNHDAMYWYRQDPGQGLRLIYYSQIVNDFQKGDIAEGYSVSREKKESFPLTVTSAQKNPTAFYLCASSVRGTEAFFGQGTRLTVV.

This chain joins TRBV7-8 and TRBJ1-5; D gene unclear. V gave up 1 base and J gave up 4 bases, with 8 bases separating them. Per the germline V gene, CDR1 is SGHVS and CDR2 is FQNEAQ. The CDR3 loop spans 14 amino acids. In DNA form, the CDR3 reads TGTGCCAGCAGCTTAGAGGAGTTGAATCAGCCCCAGCATTTT. Translating gives CASSLEELNQPQHF.

The rearrangement uses TRBV7-3 and TRBJ1-2, with D possibly TRBD1 on 6 matching bases. Germline V gene lookup returns CDR1 SGHTA and CDR2 FQGTGA. CDR3 length equals 14 residues. The V gene lost 4 bases and the J gene lost 6 bases, with 15 bases spanning the gap. The CDR3 DNA follows: TGTGCCAGCAGCTCTGAGGCAAGGGGGAATGGCTACACCTTC. Encoded protein: CASSSEARGNGYTF.

In its sample, this clonotype was seen a few times. The CDR3 is CASSLSHSGANVLTF. CDR3 nucleotides: TGTGCCAGCAGCTTGAGTCACTCTGGGGCCAACGTCCTGACTTTC. The rearrangement uses TRBV5-4 and TRBJ2-6; no clear D gene. Germline V lookup: CDR1 SGHNT, CDR2 YYREEE (reference sequence). V lost 1 base, J lost 0 bases, and 5 bases lay in between. The CDR3 is 15 amino acids.

The rearrangement uses TRBV7-3 and TRBJ2-3, with D hard to call. Trimming took 4 bases from V and 2 from J, leaving 22 bases between them. CDR1 and CDR2 (germline): SGHTA, FQGTGA. The CDR3 spans 18 residues. The CDR3 is CASSSLLHARGPTDTQYF. In DNA form, the CDR3 reads TGTGCCAGCAGCTCACTACTTCATGCTCGCGGCCCCACAGATACGCAGTATTTT.

This CDR3 reads CSVEDPSRGKYNEQFF. Here the CDR3 DNA reads TGCAGCGTTGAAGACCCCTCCCGGGGGAAATACAATGAGCAGTTCTTC. This chain links TRBV29-1 with TRBJ2-1, with D possibly being TRBD2 (6 bases). CDR1 SQVTM and CDR2 ANQGSEA come from the germline V gene. The CDR3 is 16 amino acids. The V and J ends lost 0 bases and 4 bases respectively, with 16 bases between them.

This clonotype was counted ten times or more. The CDR3 DNA reads TGTGCCAGCAGCCAGGGGGACGAGCAGTACTTC. Protein sequence: CASSQGDEQYF. The V and J genes are TRBV7-6 and TRBJ2-7, with 7 bases matching TRBD1. Trimming cost V 5 bases and J 5 bases; bases outside gene matches: 0. Germline loops: CDR1 SGHVS, CDR2 FNYEAQ. This CDR3 is 11 amino acids long. Variable domain in full (rest from reference TRBV7-6 and TRBJ2-7): GAGVSQSPRYKVTKRGQDVALRCDPISGHVSLYWYRQALGQGPEFLTYFNYEAQQDKSGLPNDRFSAERPEGSISTLTIQRTEQRDSAMYRCASSQGDEQYFGPGTRLTVT.